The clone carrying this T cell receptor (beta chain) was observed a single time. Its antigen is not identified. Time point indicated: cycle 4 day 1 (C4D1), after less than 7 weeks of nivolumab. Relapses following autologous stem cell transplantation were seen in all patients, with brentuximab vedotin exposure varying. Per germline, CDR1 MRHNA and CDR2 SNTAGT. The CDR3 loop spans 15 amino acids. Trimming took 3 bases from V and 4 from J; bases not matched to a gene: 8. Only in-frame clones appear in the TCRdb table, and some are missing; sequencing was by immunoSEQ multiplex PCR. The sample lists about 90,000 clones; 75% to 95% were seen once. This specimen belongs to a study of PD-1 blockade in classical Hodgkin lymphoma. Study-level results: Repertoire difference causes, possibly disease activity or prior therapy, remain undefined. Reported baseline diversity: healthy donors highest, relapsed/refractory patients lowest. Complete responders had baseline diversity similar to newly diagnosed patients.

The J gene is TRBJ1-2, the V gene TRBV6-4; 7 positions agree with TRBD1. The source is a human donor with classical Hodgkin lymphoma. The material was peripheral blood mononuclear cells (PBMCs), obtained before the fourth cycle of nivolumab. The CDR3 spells CASSDEEGASYGYTF. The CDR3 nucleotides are TGTGCCAGCAGTGATGAGGAGGGGGCGAGCTATGGCTACACCTTC.